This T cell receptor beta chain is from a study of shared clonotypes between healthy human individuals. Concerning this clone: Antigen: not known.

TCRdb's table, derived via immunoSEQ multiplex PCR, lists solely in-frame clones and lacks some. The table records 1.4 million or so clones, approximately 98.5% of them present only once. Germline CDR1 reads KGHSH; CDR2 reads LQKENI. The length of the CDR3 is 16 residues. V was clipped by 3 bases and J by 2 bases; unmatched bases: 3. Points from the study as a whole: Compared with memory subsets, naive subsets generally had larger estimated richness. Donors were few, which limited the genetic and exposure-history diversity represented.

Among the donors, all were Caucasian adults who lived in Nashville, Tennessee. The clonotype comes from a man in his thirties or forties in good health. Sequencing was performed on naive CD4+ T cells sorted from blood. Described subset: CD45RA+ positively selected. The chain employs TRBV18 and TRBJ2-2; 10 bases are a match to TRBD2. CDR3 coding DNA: TGTGCCAGCTCACCCCCTAGCGGGAGAAACACCGGGGAGCTGTTTTTT. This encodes CASSPPSGRNTGELFF.